This TCR beta chain was documented in a study of T cells after yellow fever vaccination. TCRdb analysed the 5' RACE reads with MiXCR anew, one entry per CDR3 protein. The table has 450,000 to 600,000 distinct CDR3 sequences, less than 20% seen once; the top ten hold roughly 17%. Overall study results and limits: At approximately 95% for CD4 and around 91% for CD8, most primary-vaccination clones showed up again after the booster.

As to this clonotype: As yet, its antigen is unknown.

Germline V CDR1 and CDR2: GTSNPN, SVGIG (reference sequence). The length of the CDR3 is 16 residues. V was pared by 4 bases and J by 3 bases, with 18 bases between. This chain links TRBV30 with TRBJ2-2, with D tentatively TRBD2 (5 bases). This TCR came from a man younger than 30 who received the YFV17D yellow fever vaccine. The sequences come from PBMCs, collected 4 to 5 days after the first yellow fever vaccination. The CDR3 DNA is TGTGCCTGGAAACAGCCCCGGGGTCGAGACACCGGGGAGCTGTTTTTT. Translation gives CAWKQPRGRDTGELFF.